This record covers a single TCR beta chain. This clonotype was recorded many times. The antigen this receptor binds is unknown. No clone much larger than this one lies a single base away; base qualities are absent. The time point label, read with the paper, signifies: newly diagnosed GD, antithyroid drugs for less than 3 months. For both TCR sequencing and RNA sequencing, RNA was extracted from PBMCs using TRIzol. The diagnosis of Graves' disease followed American Thyroid Association guidelines. Patients for the study were recruited at an endocrinology department in Xi'an, China. Each patient gave approximately 9 milliliters of peripheral blood, collected in an EDTA anticoagulant tube. Ficoll Paque Plus density gradient separation was used to isolate PBMCs, and no further T cell sorting was done. An Agilent 2100 Bioanalyzer and agarose gel were used to assess RNA quality, and a NanoDrop 2000 was used to measure RNA concentration.

The protocol used for the library was multiplex PCR. Sequencing was carried out with an Illumina HiSeq 4000. TCR beta libraries were built with iRepertoire HTBI primers and Arm-PCR amplification of CDR3 regions. Before sequencing, the PCR products went through gel purification. In the source study's methods: Gene usage analysis of CDR3 amino acid clonotypes used the 55 to 80 TRBV and fewer than 15 TRBJ segments found across samples. COPE and FqMerger were used to merge the filtered high-quality paired reads into contigs. Contigs were aligned with BLAST to IMGT TRBV, TRBD and TRBJ reference genes, and CDR3 was defined per IMGT. Any clonotype with a frequency above 0.1% was classified as a highly expanded clone. Shannon entropy was used to measure repertoire diversity, and the Gini coefficient was used to measure V-J evenness. A clonotype was considered public if more than one individual shared it. The public sequencing data were trimmed at Q25 with fastp and processed into clonotypes with MiXCR by TCRdb, which kept only in-frame beta chains. One record per CDR3 amino acid sequence lists the most common genes and DNA. TCRdb's processing, not the study's, gives the V and J calls here. In this sample the table shows 450,000 to 600,000 distinct CDR3 sequences, approximately 13% of which occur a single time. The ten largest clonotypes hold roughly 10% of the sample.

The source of the sample is a study of regulatory T cells in long-lasting Graves disease (dated by TCRdb to the early 2020s). As for the study more broadly: Patients with newly diagnosed Graves' disease had been on antithyroid drugs for under 3 months. Persistent Graves' disease patients were compared with newly diagnosed Graves' disease patients by peripheral blood TCR sequencing and RNA sequencing. TCR sequencing covered some 13 persistent and some 20 newly diagnosed Graves' disease patients, some 33 samples in total. The study was conducted in China and was registered as a clinical trial.

Study-level results and caveats: Only peripheral blood was studied, because thyroid tissue, the primary lesion, was inaccessible. Sequencing and analysis were limited to the TCR beta chain. The authors noted that the small sample size was a limitation that may lower accuracy. Preferential use of TRBV28, TRBJ1-2 and TRBJ2-5 was observed in persistent disease, whereas TRBV20-1 and TRBJ2-1 were favored in newly diagnosed disease. Persistent patients shared more public clonotypes among themselves (approximately 2,500) than newly diagnosed patients did (approximately 870). Compared with newly diagnosed patients, persistent Graves' disease patients had lower TCR Shannon entropy and fewer highly expanded clones, which suggests clonal expansion.

CDR1 and CDR2, looked up from the germline V gene, are SGHAT and FQNNGV. The junction carries 11 bases between V and J, which are trimmed by 2 bases and 0 bases respectively. There are 15 amino acids in the CDR3, from cysteine to phenylalanine inclusive. Solely the CDR3 DNA is kept, with 45 bases framed from the first base. The same sample was also studied in work on T cells in Graves' hyperthyroidism and ophthalmopathy. As described in the second report: Graves' hyperthyroidism was defined as stable when no progression to ophthalmopathy occurred over 18 months of follow-up. Hyperthyroidism patients were newly diagnosed, with disease duration under 2 months, and aged 18 to 65 years. Patients with uncontrolled infections, other autoimmune diseases, pregnancy or lactation were excluded. Clinical symptoms, serum thyroxine and TRAb, thyroid ultrasound, and orbital computed tomography formed the basis for the diagnoses. For the first round of RT-PCR on the TCR CDR3, the HTBI primer set was used together with the Qiagen OneStep RT-PCR kit. Most expanded thyroid clonotypes (frequency above 0.001) were also detected in blood, suggesting blood repertoires may reflect thyroid immune responses. In cross-validation, a model built on a 13 V-J signature told ophthalmopathy apart from stable hyperthyroidism with under 90% sensitivity and roughly 83% specificity, and in testing the same model reached 80%/75%. In validation, the model predicted progression to ophthalmopathy a median of roughly 6.1 months before onset, with 70% to 71% sensitivity and just under 75% specificity. TCR V-J signatures able to tell the groups apart were searched for in a discovery cohort of 90 to 100 patients, of whom roughly 42 had Graves' ophthalmopathy and roughly 59 had stable Graves' hyperthyroidism. Whether ophthalmopathy could be predicted prospectively was tested in an independent validation cohort made up of 18 to 20 hyperthyroidism patients plus 17 patients who later progressed to ophthalmopathy. The 90 or so discovery patients were randomly split 7:3 into training and test sets. The study also compared thyroid tissue and blood T-cell repertoires from more than five Graves' hyperthyroidism patients. After blood sampling, hyperthyroidism patients were treated with methimazole at a starting dose of 30 mg daily, and ophthalmopathy patients were treated with high-dose intravenous methylprednisolone. Libraries were constructed in a second round of multiplex PCR, after which size selection and purification were performed. Paired-end sequencing of the libraries was performed with 100 bp reads on an Illumina HiSeq2000. SOAPnuke was used to process the raw data, removing reads that contained adapters or uncalled bases, had a mean Phred below 15, or lacked an exact match to the constant primer or identifier. High-quality paired reads were merged with COPE v1.2.5, and unique nucleotide sequences were defined as clonotypes. MiTCR v1.1 was used to align clonotypes to the IMGT TRBV, TRBD and TRBJ reference segments. The analysis included only V-J combinations with a frequency above 0.0001, which together covered 99.2% of the repertoires. A TCS score was defined as the ratio of F50 (clonal expansion) to E x V (chaos), with BLOSUM62-based TCRdist applied between CDR3 peptides within each V-J. Welch's t-statistics and random forest reduced fewer than 600 V-J features to 10 to 15, which were used in a naive Bayes classifier (R e1071). No statistical method was used to set the sample size in advance, and investigators knew the group allocation. According to the paper, TCR Vbeta CDR3 sequencing was carried out on 135 peripheral blood samples, which came from over 40 ophthalmopathy, fewer than 80 hyperthyroidism and around 17 progressor patients.

The chain employs TRBV11-2 and TRBJ2-7, and TRBD2 may be the D gene, going by 6 matching bases. The starting material was peripheral blood mononuclear cells (PBMCs), obtained at new diagnosis, from a patient treated with antithyroid drugs. This TCR was sampled from a young man with Graves disease. Donor details come from another sample of the same person, matched by shared clones. The CDR3 region reads CASSLFGDSSYEQYF. The nucleotide sequence is TGTGCCAGCAGCTTATTCGGGGACTCCTCCTACGAGCAGTACTTC.